This TCR beta chain appears in the sequencing data of a study of CD8+CD57+ T cells in acquired aplastic anemia. Points from the study as a whole: It was found that approximately 29 CD8+ CDR3 sequences were shared between patients and controls.

Profiling of TCR beta VDJ combinations and CDR3 sequences used genomic DNA as template. Each CDR3 protein is one row after TCRdb ran MiXCR on the reads. The profile shows 250,000 to 350,000 distinct CDR3 sequences, approximately 55% of them singletons. Concerning this clonotype: What it recognizes is unknown.

CDR3 length: 14 amino acids. CDR1 is SGHRS and CDR2 is YFSETQ in the germline V gene. V was shortened by 0 bases and J by 4 bases, with 11 bases between the two germline ends. J is TRBJ2-7 and V is TRBV5-1, with D uncertain. The receptor's source is a human donor with severe aplastic anemia or a healthy control (not recorded which). The sample was sorted CD4+, CD8+, or CD8+CD57+ T cells (not recorded which) from PBMCs. The CDR3 DNA follows: TGCGCCAGCAGCTTGGCCGAGGATAGGTACGAGCAGTACTTC. Translation gives CASSLAEDRYEQYF.